One T cell receptor beta chain is described in this entry. Its antigen is not identified. This sample is part of a study of cytomegalovirus exposure and HLA in healthy donors. Findings and limits, study-wide: Earlier findings revealed that most TCR beta V segments proved productive either about 87% or about 30% of the time. Through in vitro validation, three CMV-associated chains were shown to be specific for CMV antigens.

This CDR3 comprises 15 residues. Trimming cost V 1 base and J 2 bases, with 9 bases left between them. Germline V gene data show CDR1 as KGHSH and CDR2 as LQKENI. Primers: 60 Vbeta forward and 13 Jbeta reverse. Study processing details: Later, an analysis found 75 million to 90 million unique TCR beta chains, and about 10 million of these were shared. The data were produced by immunoSEQ multiplex PCR, yet TCRdb's version contains in-frame clones alone and is incomplete. The V and J calls and clone size are taken from that table; D and trimming were inferred from the DNA. The sample lists about 100,000 clones, around 86% seen once, with approximately 4% in the top ten.

What was sequenced was PBMCs. The clonotype originates from a woman aged 70 to 79 in good health and CMV-seropositive. The chain joins TRBV18 to TRBJ1-5, with D possibly matching TRBD1 (6 bases). DNA of the CDR3: TGTGCCAGCTCACCACAGGGGGTAGGCAATCAGCCCCAGCATTTT. Translation gives CASSPQGVGNQPQHF.